The TCR beta chain described here comes from a study of blood T cell repertoires in COVID-19. Original handling: The assay estimated nucleated cells by amplifying reference gene primers. Method: immunoSEQ multiplex PCR; TCRdb's copy keeps in-frame clones and lacks some. V and J calls and clone size follow that table, whereas D and trimming were derived from the DNA. The data contain under 250,000 clones, more than 75% of them seen just once; the ten biggest clones take up under 4.5%. CDR1 is SGHRS, CDR2 YFSETQ, per germline. Trimming at V came to 5 bases and at J to 6 bases, leaving 14 bases not matched to a gene. CDR3 length: 16 residues.

This chain links TRBV5-1 with TRBJ2-7; 10 bases map to TRBD1. This TCR came from a man younger than 45 with acute COVID-19. The material sequenced was PBMCs or T cells enriched from blood (not recorded which). CDR3: CASRSNRQGALGEQYF. The CDR3 DNA sequence: TGCGCCAGCAGGTCTAACCGACAGGGGGCCCTCGGCGAGCAGTACTTC.